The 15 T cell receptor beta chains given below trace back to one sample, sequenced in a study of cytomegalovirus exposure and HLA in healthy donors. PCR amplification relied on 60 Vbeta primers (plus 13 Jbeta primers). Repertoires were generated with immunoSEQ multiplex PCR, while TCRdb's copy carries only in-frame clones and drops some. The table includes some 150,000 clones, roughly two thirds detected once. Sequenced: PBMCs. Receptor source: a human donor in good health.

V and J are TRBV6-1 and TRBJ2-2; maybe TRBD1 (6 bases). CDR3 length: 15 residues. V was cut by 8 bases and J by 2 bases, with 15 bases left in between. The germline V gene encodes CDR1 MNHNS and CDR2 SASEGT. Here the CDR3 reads CASARGRTNTGELFF. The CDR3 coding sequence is TGTGCCAGCGCCAGGGGCCGAACTAACACCGGGGAGCTGTTTTTT.

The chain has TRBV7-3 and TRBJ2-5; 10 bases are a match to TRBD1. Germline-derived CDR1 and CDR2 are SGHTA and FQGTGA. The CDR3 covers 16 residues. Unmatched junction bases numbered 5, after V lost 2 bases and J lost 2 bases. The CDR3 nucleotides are TGTGCCAGCAGCTTAGGGGACAGGGGAGGGCAAGAGACCCAGTACTTC. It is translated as CASSLGDRGGQETQYF.

The CDR3 DNA is TGTGCCAGCAGTGAATACAAATCTCAAGAGACCCAGTACTTC. Protein: CASSEYKSQETQYF. This sequence joins TRBV2 and TRBJ2-5, with D unclear. The CDR3 extends over 14 amino acids. Deletions cut 2 bases from V and 2 bases from J, with 9 bases between. From germline, CDR1 is SNHLY and CDR2 FYNNEI. Full variable domain (outside the CDR3, taken from reference TRBV2 and TRBJ2-5): EPEVTQTPSHQVTQMGQEVILRCVPISNHLYFYWYRQILGQKVEFLVSFYNNEISEKSEIFDDQFSVERPDGSNFTLKIRSTKLEDSAMYFCASSEYKSQETQYFGPGTRLLVL.

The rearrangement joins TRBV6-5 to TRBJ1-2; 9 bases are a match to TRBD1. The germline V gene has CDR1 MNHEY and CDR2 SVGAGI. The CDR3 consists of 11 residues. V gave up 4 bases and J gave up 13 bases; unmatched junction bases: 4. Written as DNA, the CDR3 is TGTGCCAGCAGTTCCAGGGACAGGGCCACCTTC. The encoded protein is CASSSRDRATF.

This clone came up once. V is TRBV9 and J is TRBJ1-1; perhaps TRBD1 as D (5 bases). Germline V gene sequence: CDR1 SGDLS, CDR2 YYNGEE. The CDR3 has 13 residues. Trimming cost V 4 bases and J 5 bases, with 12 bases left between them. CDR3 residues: CASSSNGGTEAFF. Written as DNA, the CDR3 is TGTGCCAGCAGCTCAAACGGGGGGACTGAAGCTTTCTTT. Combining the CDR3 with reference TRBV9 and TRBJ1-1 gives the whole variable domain DSGVTQTPKHLITATGQRVTLRCSPRSGDLSVYWYQQSLDQGLQFLIQYYNGEERAKGNILERFSAQQFPDLHSELNLSSLELGDSALYFCASSSNGGTEAFFGQGTRLTVV.

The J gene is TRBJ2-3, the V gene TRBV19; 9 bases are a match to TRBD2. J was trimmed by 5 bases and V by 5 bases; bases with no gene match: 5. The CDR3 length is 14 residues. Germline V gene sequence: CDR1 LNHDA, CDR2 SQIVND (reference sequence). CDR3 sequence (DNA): TGTGCCAGTAGTGCGGGGGGGGCTATAGATACGCAGTATTTT. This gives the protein CASSAGGAIDTQYF.

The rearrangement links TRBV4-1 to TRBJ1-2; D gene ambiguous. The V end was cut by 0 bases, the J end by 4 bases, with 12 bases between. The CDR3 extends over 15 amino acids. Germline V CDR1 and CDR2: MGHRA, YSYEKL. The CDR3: CASSQDLTPGYGYTF. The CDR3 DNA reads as TGCGCCAGCAGCCAAGATCTCACTCCTGGCTATGGCTACACCTTC.

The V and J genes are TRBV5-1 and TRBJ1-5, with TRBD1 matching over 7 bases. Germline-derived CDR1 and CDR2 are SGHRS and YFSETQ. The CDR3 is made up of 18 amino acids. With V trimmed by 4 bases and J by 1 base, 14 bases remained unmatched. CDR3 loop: CASSPGQGEGGSNQPQHF. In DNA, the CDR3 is TGCGCCAGCAGCCCCGGGCAGGGGGAAGGTGGGAGCAATCAGCCCCAGCATTTT.

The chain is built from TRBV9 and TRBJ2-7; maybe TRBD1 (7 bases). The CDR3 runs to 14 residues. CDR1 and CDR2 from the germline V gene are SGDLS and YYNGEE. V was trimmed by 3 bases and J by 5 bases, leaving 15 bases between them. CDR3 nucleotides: TGTGCCAGCAGCGCCCGACAGGGAGGCCACGAGCAGTACTTC. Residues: CASSARQGGHEQYF.

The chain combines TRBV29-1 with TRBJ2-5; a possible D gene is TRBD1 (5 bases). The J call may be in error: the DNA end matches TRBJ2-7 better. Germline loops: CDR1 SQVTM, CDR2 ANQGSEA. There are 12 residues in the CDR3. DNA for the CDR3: TGCAGCGCTTGTACAGGCGCCTACGAGCAGTACTTC. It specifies CSACTGAYEQYF.

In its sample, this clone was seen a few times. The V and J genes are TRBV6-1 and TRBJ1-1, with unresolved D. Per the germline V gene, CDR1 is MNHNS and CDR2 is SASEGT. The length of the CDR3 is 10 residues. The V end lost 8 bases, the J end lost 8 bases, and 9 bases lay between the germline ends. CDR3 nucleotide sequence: TGTGCCAGCGCTAACTTCGAAGCTTTCTTT. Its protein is CASANFEAFF.

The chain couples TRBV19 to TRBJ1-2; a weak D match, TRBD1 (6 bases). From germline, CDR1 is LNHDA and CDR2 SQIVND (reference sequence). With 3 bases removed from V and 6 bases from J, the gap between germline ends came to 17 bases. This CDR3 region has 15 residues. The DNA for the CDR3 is TGTGCCAGTAGTATTCCCCGCGGACAGAAGGATGGCTACACCTTC. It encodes CASSIPRGQKDGYTF.

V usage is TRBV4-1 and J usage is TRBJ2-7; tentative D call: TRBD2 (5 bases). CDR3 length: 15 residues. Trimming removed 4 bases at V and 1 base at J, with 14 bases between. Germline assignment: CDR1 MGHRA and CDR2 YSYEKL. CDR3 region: CASSPLASASYEQYF. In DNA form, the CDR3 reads TGCGCCAGCAGCCCCCTAGCTTCCGCTTCCTACGAGCAGTACTTC.

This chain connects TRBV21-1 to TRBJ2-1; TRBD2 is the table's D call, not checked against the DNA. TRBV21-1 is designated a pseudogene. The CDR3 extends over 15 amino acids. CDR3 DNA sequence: TGTGCCAGCAGCAAAGGGACTAGCGGGGCCAATGAGCAGTTCTTC. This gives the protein CASSKGTSGANEQFF.

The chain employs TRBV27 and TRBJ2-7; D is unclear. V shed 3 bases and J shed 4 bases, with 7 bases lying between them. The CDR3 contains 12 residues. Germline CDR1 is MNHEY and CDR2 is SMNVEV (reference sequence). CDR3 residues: CASSFGVYEQYF. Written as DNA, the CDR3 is TGTGCCAGCAGTTTCGGTGTATACGAGCAGTACTTC.